The entry below describes one TCR beta chain. Its specificity is not known. This CDR3 has 15 residues. Germline V lookup: CDR1 DFQATT, CDR2 SNEGSKA (reference sequence). V shed 4 bases and J shed 9 bases, with 22 bases lying between them. Using around 10 ml of fresh peripheral blood, PBMCs were prepared. From RNA transcripts, TCR beta CDR3 regions were amplified. HTBI primers drove first-round RT-PCR of the TCR CDR3. TCRdb ran MiXCR on the multiplex PCR reads and lists one entry per CDR3 protein. The repertoire holds over 550,000 distinct CDR3 sequences, with 16% as singletons. The data stem from a study of T cells in Graves' hyperthyroidism and ophthalmopathy. Points from the study as a whole: The majority of expanded thyroid clonotypes above 0.001 also appeared in blood.

Sequencing was performed on blood. The chain joins TRBV20-1 to TRBJ2-1, with D hard to call. The TCR sequence derives from a woman aged 18 to 35 with Graves' hyperthyroidism. In DNA form, the CDR3 reads TGCAGTGCTACCCGGGCACAGTTTAAGGGAAGTGAGCAGTTCTTC. Protein sequence: CSATRAQFKGSEQFF.